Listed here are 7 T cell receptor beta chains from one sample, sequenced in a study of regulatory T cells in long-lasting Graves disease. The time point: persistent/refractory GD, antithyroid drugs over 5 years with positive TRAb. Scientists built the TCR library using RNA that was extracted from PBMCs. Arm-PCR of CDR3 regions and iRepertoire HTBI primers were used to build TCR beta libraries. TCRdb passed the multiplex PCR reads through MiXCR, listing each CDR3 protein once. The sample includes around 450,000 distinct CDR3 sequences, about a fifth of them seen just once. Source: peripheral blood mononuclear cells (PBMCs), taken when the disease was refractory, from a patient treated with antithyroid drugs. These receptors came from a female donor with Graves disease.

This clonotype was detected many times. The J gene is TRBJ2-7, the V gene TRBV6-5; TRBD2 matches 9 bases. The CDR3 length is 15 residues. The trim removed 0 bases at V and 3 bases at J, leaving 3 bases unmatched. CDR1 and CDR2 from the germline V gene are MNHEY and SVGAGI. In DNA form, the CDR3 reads TGTGCCAGCAGTTACTCTGAGCGGGGGGACTACGAGCAGTACTTC. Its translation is CASSYSERGDYEQYF.

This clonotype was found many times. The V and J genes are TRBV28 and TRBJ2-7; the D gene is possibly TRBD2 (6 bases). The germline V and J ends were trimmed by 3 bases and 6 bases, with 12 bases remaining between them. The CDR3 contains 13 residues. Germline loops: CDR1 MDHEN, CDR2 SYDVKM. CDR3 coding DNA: TGTGCCAGCAGTTTGTATGAGGAGGGCGAGCAGTACTTC. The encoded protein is CASSLYEEGEQYF.

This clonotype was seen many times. CDR3 in DNA: TGTGCCAGCAGAGGGACATACGAGCAGTACTTC. This gives the protein CASRGTYEQYF. The genes are TRBV2 and TRBJ2-7, with a possible D match to TRBD1 (6 bases). The CDR3 loop spans 11 amino acids. Germline assignment: CDR1 SNHLY and CDR2 FYNNEI. The V end was cut by 6 bases, the J end by 4 bases, with 7 bases between. The full variable domain, completed using reference TRBV2 and TRBJ2-7, is EPEVTQTPSHQVTQMGQEVILRCVPISNHLYFYWYRQILGQKVEFLVSFYNNEISEKSEIFDDQFSVERPDGSNFTLKIRSTKLEDSAMYFCASRGTYEQYFGPGTRLTVT.

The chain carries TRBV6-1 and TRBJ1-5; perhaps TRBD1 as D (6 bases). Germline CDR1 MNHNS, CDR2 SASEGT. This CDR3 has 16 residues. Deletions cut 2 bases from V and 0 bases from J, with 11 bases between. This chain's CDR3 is CASSEQGSYSNQPQHF. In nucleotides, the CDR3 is TGTGCCAGCAGTGAACAGGGGTCATATAGCAATCAGCCCCAGCATTTT.

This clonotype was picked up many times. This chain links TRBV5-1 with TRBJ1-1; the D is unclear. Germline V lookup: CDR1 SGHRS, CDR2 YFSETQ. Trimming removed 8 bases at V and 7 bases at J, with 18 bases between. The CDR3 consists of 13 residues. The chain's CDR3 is CASRRNDEGEAFF. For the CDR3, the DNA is TGCGCCAGTAGACGGAACGATGAGGGTGAAGCTTTCTTT.

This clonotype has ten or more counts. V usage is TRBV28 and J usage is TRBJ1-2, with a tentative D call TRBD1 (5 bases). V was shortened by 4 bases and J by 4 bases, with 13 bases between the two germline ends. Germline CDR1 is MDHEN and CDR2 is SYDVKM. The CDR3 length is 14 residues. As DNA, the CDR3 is TGTGCCAGCAGTTCGGGGGTTTTTAGCTATGGCTACACCTTC. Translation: CASSSGVFSYGYTF.

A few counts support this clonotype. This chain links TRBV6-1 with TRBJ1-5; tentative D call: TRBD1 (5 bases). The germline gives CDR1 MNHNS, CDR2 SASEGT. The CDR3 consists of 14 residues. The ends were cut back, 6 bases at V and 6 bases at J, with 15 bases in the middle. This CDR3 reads CASSPGGGSQPQHF. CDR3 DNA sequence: TGTGCCAGCAGCCCCGGGGGGGGGAGTCAGCCCCAGCATTTT.